This TCR beta chain was identified during a study of blood T cells in healthy people across ages. The use of a sample-barcoded 5' primer and a J-beta primer mix characterized a second PCR of 7 to 11 cycles. TCRdb called the 5' RACE reads again in MiXCR, with one record for every CDR3 protein. The table includes some 940,000 distinct CDR3 sequences, just under 30% detected once. The germline CDR1 and CDR2 sequences are DFQATT and SNEGSKA (reference sequence). This CDR3 has 17 residues. J was trimmed by 5 bases and V by 4 bases; bases with no gene match: 17. A further study also used this sample, focusing on T cells of mothers and their children.

The origin of this receptor is a woman between 40 and 55 years old in good health. The gene calls are TRBV20-1 and TRBJ2-3, with TRBD2 matching over 8 bases. The source material was blood. In DNA, the CDR3 is TGCAGTGCTAAAGGGGCGAGCGGGGGCCCGACGCGAGATACGCAGTATTTT. Protein product: CSAKGASGGPTRDTQYF.